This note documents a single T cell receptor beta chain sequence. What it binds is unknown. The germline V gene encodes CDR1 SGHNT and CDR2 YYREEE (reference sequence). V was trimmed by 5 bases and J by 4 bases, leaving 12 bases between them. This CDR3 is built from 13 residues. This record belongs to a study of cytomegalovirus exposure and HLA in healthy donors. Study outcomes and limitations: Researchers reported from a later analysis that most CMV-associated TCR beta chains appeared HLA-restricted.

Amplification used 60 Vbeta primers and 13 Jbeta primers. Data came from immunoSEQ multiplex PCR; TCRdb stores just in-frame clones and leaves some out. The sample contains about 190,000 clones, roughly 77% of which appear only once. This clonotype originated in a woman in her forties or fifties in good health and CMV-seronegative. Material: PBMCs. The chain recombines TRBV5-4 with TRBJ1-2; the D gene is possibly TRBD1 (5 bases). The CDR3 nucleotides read TGTGCCAGCAGTCCCGACAGCTCCTATGGCTACACCTTC. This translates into CASSPDSSYGYTF. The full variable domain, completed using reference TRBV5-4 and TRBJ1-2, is ETGVTQSPTHLIKTRGQQVTLRCSSQSGHNTVSWYQQALGQGPQFIFQYYREEENGRGNFPPRFSGLQFPNYSSELNVNALELDDSALYLCASSPDSSYGYTFGSGTRLTVV.